What follows are 17 T cell receptor beta chains derived from one specimen sequenced in a study of response to subunit inactivated influenza vaccine. One entry per CDR3 protein results from TCRdb running MiXCR on the RT-PCR reads. Of 450,000 to 500,000 distinct CDR3 sequences listed, about a tenth are singletons. This specimen consisted of PBMCs from blood, obtained roughly 47 days after vaccination. The receptors derive from a middle-aged man who received an inactivated influenza vaccine.

This clonotype has just a few counts. The CDR3 sequence is CSASPGEGANVLTF. CDR3 DNA: TGCAGTGCTTCCCCCGGAGAAGGGGCCAACGTCCTGACTTTC. This rearrangement joins TRBV20-1 to TRBJ2-6; D unresolved. Trimming cost V 5 bases and J 4 bases, with 12 bases left between them. The CDR3 has 14 residues. From germline, CDR1 is DFQATT and CDR2 SNEGSKA (reference sequence).

This clonotype was detected a few times. The rearrangement links TRBV7-2 to TRBJ2-5; tentatively, D is TRBD2 (5 bases). The germline gives CDR1 SGHTA, CDR2 FQGNSA. Trimming took 2 bases from V and 9 from J, leaving 22 bases between them. The CDR3 runs 16 residues. The DNA for the CDR3 is TGTGCCAGCAGCTTATGGCGGACTTCCGCAGAAAAAGCCCAGTACTTC. It codes for CASSLWRTSAEKAQYF. The whole variable domain, remainder taken from reference TRBV7-2 and TRBJ2-5, is GAGVSQSPSNKVTEKGKDVELRCDPISGHTALYWYRQSLGQGLEFLIYFQGNSAPDKSGLPSDRFSAERTGGSVSTLTIQRTQQEDSAVYLCASSLWRTSAEKAQYFGPGTRLLVL.

The chain employs TRBV15 and TRBJ2-2; 7 nucleotides agree with TRBD2. From germline, CDR1 is LNHNV and CDR2 YYDKDF (reference sequence). Trimming cost V 4 bases and J 5 bases; bases outside gene matches: 7. This CDR3 region has 15 residues. CDR3 region: CATSIASGLTGELFF. CDR3 nucleotide sequence: TGTGCCACCAGCATTGCTAGCGGCCTAACCGGGGAGCTGTTTTTT.

Of note for this clonotype: A much larger clone lies a single base off, so this may be a read error. The V gene is TRBV7-2, the J gene TRBJ2-7; D possibly corresponds to TRBD1 (6 bases). There are 14 residues in the CDR3. The germline gives CDR1 SGHTA, CDR2 FQGNSA. Here the CDR3 DNA reads TGTGCCAGCAGCTTACAACAGGGCTTTTACGAGCACTACTTC. Residues: CASSLQQGFYEHYF.

V and J are TRBV29-1 and TRBJ2-7, with D perhaps TRBD1 (6 bases). The germline gives CDR1 SQVTM, CDR2 ANQGSEA. This CDR3 is built from 13 residues. Trimming removed 5 bases from V and 3 bases from J, with 14 bases in between. DNA of the CDR3: TGCAGCGTTCTGACGTTAGGGGGCTACGAGCAGTACTTC. It specifies CSVLTLGGYEQYF.

This clonotype was seen repeatedly, ten times or more. The chain recombines TRBV4-3 with TRBJ2-5; D ambiguous. Germline lookup yields CDR1 LGHNA and CDR2 YSLEER. The CDR3 loop spans 18 amino acids. Trimming took 0 bases from V and 5 from J, leaving 22 bases between them. CDR3 sequence reads: CASSQDRGTSGRGETQYF. The CDR3 nucleotides are TGCGCCAGCAGCCAAGATAGAGGAACCAGTGGGCGAGGTGAGACCCAGTACTTC.

V usage is TRBV11-2 and J usage is TRBJ1-2; D call uncertain. The CDR3 covers 16 residues. CDR1 is SGHAT and CDR2 is FQNNGV in the germline V gene. V was trimmed by 5 bases and J by 0 bases, leaving 16 bases between them. CDR3 nucleotides: TGTGCCAGCAGCGGTTGGGAGAAAAAAGCTAACTATGGCTACACCTTC. Protein product: CASSGWEKKANYGYTF.

The sample holds a few counts of this clonotype. The V call is TRBV7-9, the J call TRBJ2-1, with no clear D. This CDR3 has 12 amino acids. Germline assignment: CDR1 SEHNR and CDR2 FQNEAQ (reference sequence). Trimming shortened V by 5 bases and J by 5 bases, and 7 bases separated the two germline ends. The CDR3 DNA reads TGTGCCAGCAGCATGGTACACAATGAGCAGTTCTTC. It yields the protein CASSMVHNEQFF.

The chain joins TRBV7-9 to TRBJ2-7; D is possibly TRBD1 or TRBD2 (5 bases each). The CDR3 consists of 14 residues. Germline-derived CDR1 and CDR2 are SEHNR and FQNEAQ (reference sequence). Deletions cut 0 bases from V and 4 bases from J, with 10 bases between. The CDR3 DNA follows: TGTGCCAGCAGCTTAGCCGGGGCGAGGTACGAGCAGTACTTC. Translated: CASSLAGARYEQYF.

This rearrangement joins TRBV2 to TRBJ2-5; TRBD2 matches at 8 bases. The CDR3 is 14 residues long. Germline CDR1 is SNHLY and CDR2 is FYNNEI. V was clipped by 5 bases and J by 5 bases; unmatched bases: 7. The CDR3 sequence is CASSTSREGETQYF. The CDR3 coding sequence is TGTGCCAGCAGTACTAGCCGGGAGGGGGAGACCCAGTACTTC.

This clonotype came up a few times. This sequence joins TRBV18 and TRBJ2-1; 10 nucleotides match TRBD1. V lost 2 bases and J lost 8; bases outside the gene matches: 3. CDR1 is KGHSH and CDR2 is LQKENI in the germline V gene. The CDR3 contains 14 residues. Here the CDR3 reads CASSPTGTGDEQFF. DNA of the CDR3: TGTGCCAGCTCACCAACCGGGACAGGGGATGAGCAGTTCTTC.

This clonotype was observed many times. This rearrangement joins TRBV10-2 to TRBJ2-7; 11 bases are shared with TRBD1. Germline V lookup: CDR1 WSHSY, CDR2 SAAADI. After removal of 3 bases from V and 7 bases from J, the junction contained 8 bases not matched to a gene. The CDR3 is made up of 15 amino acids. The CDR3 bases are TGCGCCAGCAGTGACTTTCCGGGACAGGGGGTTGAGCAGTACTTC. Translating it yields CASSDFPGQGVEQYF.

V usage is TRBV29-1 and J usage is TRBJ1-2; D ambiguous. Trimming removed 4 bases from V and 4 bases from J, with 13 bases in between. Germline V CDR1 and CDR2: SQVTM, ANQGSEA. CDR3 size: 13 residues. CDR3 amino acids: CSVAGSDFYGYTF. The CDR3 DNA reads TGCAGCGTTGCTGGCAGTGATTTCTATGGCTACACCTTC.

This clonotype was observed a handful of times. The chain carries TRBV20-1 and TRBJ2-1; no firm D call. CDR3 length: 15 amino acids. V lost 3 bases to trimming and J lost 0 bases, with 12 bases between them. The germline V gene has CDR1 DFQATT and CDR2 SNEGSKA (reference sequence). As DNA, the CDR3 is TGCAGTGCTAGCCCCTCAACAACCTCCTACAATGAGCAGTTCTTC. It is translated as CSASPSTTSYNEQFF.

This clonotype was seen a single time. The chain is built from TRBV3-1 and TRBJ2-1; 10 nucleotides match TRBD2. The CDR3 covers 14 residues. The ends lost 6 bases at V and 8 bases at J; junction bases unmatched: 7. CDR1 and CDR2 from the germline V gene are LGHDT and YNNKEL (reference sequence). DNA for the CDR3: TGTGCCAGCAGGGACAGCGGGGGGGCTTATGAGCAGTTCTTC. Protein: CASRDSGGAYEQFF.

Ten or more counts support this clonotype. The V call is TRBV6-1, the J call TRBJ1-6, with 8 bases identical to TRBD1. Trimming at V came to 6 bases and at J to 7 bases, leaving 2 bases not matched to a gene. CDR1 and CDR2 (germline): MNHNS, SASEGT. This CDR3 is built from 13 residues. CDR3 nucleotides: TGTGCCAGCAGAAACAGGGGGAATTCACCCCTCCACTTT. Encoded protein: CASRNRGNSPLHF.

This clonotype turned up a few times. The chain recombines TRBV5-1 with TRBJ2-2; D is unclear. The germline CDR1 and CDR2 sequences are SGHRS and YFSETQ. V was trimmed by 6 bases and J by 6 bases, leaving 15 bases between them. This CDR3 has 14 residues. For the CDR3, the DNA is TGCGCCAGCACCACCATCACCGGTTCCGGGGAGCTGTTTTTT. This sequence encodes CASTTITGSGELFF.